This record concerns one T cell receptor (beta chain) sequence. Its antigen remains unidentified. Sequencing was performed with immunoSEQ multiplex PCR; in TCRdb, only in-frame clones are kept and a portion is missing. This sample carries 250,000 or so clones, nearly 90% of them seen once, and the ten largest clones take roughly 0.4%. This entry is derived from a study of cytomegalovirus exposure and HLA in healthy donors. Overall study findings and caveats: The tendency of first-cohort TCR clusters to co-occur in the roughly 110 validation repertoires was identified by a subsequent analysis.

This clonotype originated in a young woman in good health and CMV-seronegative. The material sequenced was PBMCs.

CDR3 in DNA: TGTGCCACATTACGGGGTACCGGGGAGCTGTTTTTT. It translates to CATLRGTGELFF. The chain recombines TRBV11-2 with TRBJ2-2, with D tentatively TRBD2 (5 bases). Trimming pared 10 bases from V and 5 bases from J, leaving 11 bases between. The germline V gene has CDR1 SGHAT and CDR2 FQNNGV. The CDR3 sequence is 12 residues long.